This TCR beta chain appears in the sequencing data of a study of blood T cell repertoires in COVID-19. Sequencing was performed with immunoSEQ multiplex PCR; in TCRdb, only in-frame clones are kept and a portion is missing. The sample contains more than 95,000 clones, approximately 90% of which appear only once. The CDR3 runs 15 residues. Germline values: CDR1 MNHEY, CDR2 SVGEGT. J was trimmed by 8 bases and V by 5 bases; bases with no gene match: 12. The TCR comes from a human donor with active COVID-19. The donor label of this sample is uncertain. The rearrangement links TRBV6-2 or TRBV6-3 to TRBJ2-4; 7 bases map to TRBD2. Source material: peripheral blood. CDR3 nucleotide sequence: TGTGCCAGCAGTACCTCTAGCGGACAAGGAGACATTCAGTACTTC. Translating it yields CASSTSSGQGDIQYF.